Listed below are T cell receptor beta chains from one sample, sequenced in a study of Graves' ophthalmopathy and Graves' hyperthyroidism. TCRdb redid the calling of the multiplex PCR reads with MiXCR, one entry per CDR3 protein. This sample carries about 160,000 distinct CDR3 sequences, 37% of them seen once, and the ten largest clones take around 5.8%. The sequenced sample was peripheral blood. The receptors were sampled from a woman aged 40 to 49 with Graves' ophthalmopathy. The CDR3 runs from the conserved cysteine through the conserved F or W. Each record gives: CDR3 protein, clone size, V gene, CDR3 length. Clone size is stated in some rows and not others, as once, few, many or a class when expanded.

CDR3: CACAAGQETQYF
size: .
V: TRBV7-9
length: 12

CDR3: CASSSYFPGTGVSGYTF
size: .
V: TRBV12-3/TRBV12-4
length: 17

CDR3: CASMGQIGNTIYF
size: many
V: TRBV2
length: 13

CDR3: CASSYSSGSVNQPQHF
size: .
V: TRBV6-2/TRBV6-3
length: 16

CDR3: CSALQETYGYTF
size: many
V: TRBV20-1
length: 12

CDR3: CASSKPGQGSMETQYF
size: few
V: TRBV7-2
length: 16

CDR3: CSARDLGQGDYGYTF
size: many
V: TRBV20-1
length: 15

CDR3: CASSYGETTYEQYF
size: few
V: TRBV7-2
length: 14

CDR3: CASTDRGEETQYF
size: .
V: TRBV28
length: 13

CDR3: CASSRDRAITEAFF
size: many
V: TRBV4-1
length: 14

CDR3: CASSPSPGYEQYF
size: many
V: TRBV6-1
length: 13

CDR3: CASSTDRSVMNTEAFF
size: .
V: TRBV28
length: 16

CDR3: CASSIARSHEQYF
size: many
V: TRBV19
length: 13

CDR3: CASSVAYRGETQYF
size: many
V: TRBV9
length: 14

CDR3: CASSLALRGNYGYTF
size: .
V: TRBV7-2
length: 15

CDR3: CASSFRSPNYGYTF
size: few
V: TRBV11-2
length: 14

CDR3: CASSYMGRYEQYF
size: .
V: TRBV6-5
length: 13

CDR3: CASKRTGPYGYTF
size: .
V: TRBV19
length: 13

CDR3: CACRRDRADEQYF
size: many
V: TRBV7-2
length: 13

CDR3: CASSLDRIGRRTYEQYF
size: .
V: TRBV12-3/TRBV12-4
length: 17

CDR3: CAIRRLGNTEAFF
size: many
V: TRBV7-8
length: 13

CDR3: CASNELTGELFF
size: .
V: TRBV6-2/TRBV6-3
length: 12

CDR3: CASSLQDANYGYTF
size: many
V: TRBV5-1
length: 14

CDR3: CASSIGHEQYF
size: .
V: TRBV11-2
length: 11

CDR3: CASSLGLAQETQYF
size: many
V: TRBV14
length: 14

CDR3: CASSLEIVNQPQHF
size: many
V: TRBV7-2
length: 14

CDR3: CASSTDPREQYF
size: once
V: TRBV12-3/TRBV12-4
length: 12

CDR3: CSARGAWDTGELFF
size: many
V: TRBV20-1
length: 14

CDR3: CASSSTGGDGNTEAFF
size: .
V: TRBV18
length: 16

CDR3: CASSVLAGVYEQYF
size: .
V: TRBV2
length: 14

CDR3: CASSMGVTGELFF
size: many
V: TRBV19
length: 13

CDR3: CASSSPGTSGSRDTGELFF
size: .
V: TRBV11-1
length: 19

CDR3: CASSTERGTQYF
size: .
V: TRBV19
length: 12

CDR3: CSVEGEGYTF
size: many
V: TRBV29-1
length: 10

CDR3: CASSLYTGGYQPQHF
size: .
V: TRBV5-4
length: 15

CDR3: CASRNIYEQYF
size: .
V: TRBV6-2/TRBV6-3
length: 11

CDR3: CASNRPGGRGYTF
size: many
V: TRBV28
length: 13

CDR3: CASSETGTIGEQYF
size: many
V: TRBV25-1
length: 14

CDR3: CSVRTGSSYEQYF
size: once
V: TRBV29-1
length: 13

CDR3: CASSRHETARNTGELFF
size: many
V: TRBV6-4
length: 17

CDR3: CASSARDTGETQYF
size: few
V: TRBV6-1
length: 14

CDR3: CASSLVTVNTEAFF
size: .
V: TRBV6-2/TRBV6-3
length: 14

CDR3: CASSLSSSYEQYF
size: many
V: TRBV12-3/TRBV12-4
length: 13

CDR3: CASSELTEAFF
size: many
V: TRBV6-1
length: 11

CDR3: CASSRSGAETQYF
size: many
V: TRBV28
length: 13

CDR3: CASSQGGSRDTGELFF
size: many
V: TRBV4-3
length: 16

CDR3: CASSRPGLAYEQYF
size: many
V: TRBV28
length: 14

CDR3: CASTIAGAGGDSYEQYF
size: .
V: TRBV6-2/TRBV6-3
length: 17

CDR3: CASIEGAPDQPQHF
size: many
V: TRBV28
length: 14

CDR3: CASSYFPGLAGETYEQYF
size: .
V: TRBV6-2/TRBV6-3
length: 18

CDR3: CASSLDRAHEQYF
size: few
V: TRBV28
length: 13

CDR3: CASSLFLGGTGGNQPQHF
size: .
V: TRBV12-3/TRBV12-4
length: 18

CDR3: CASSGLGDYEQYF
size: .
V: TRBV12-3/TRBV12-4
length: 13

CDR3: CASSFAGRAEAFF
size: few
V: TRBV12-3/TRBV12-4
length: 13

CDR3: CATTGRVSGNTIYF
size: many
V: TRBV19
length: 14

CDR3: CASSPQTSGSIAKNIQYF
size: .
V: TRBV19
length: 18